Reported below is one TCR beta chain. This clone was observed a few times. The antigen it recognizes is unknown. It has no much larger one-base neighbor in the sample; base qualities were not kept. This sample stems from a study of blood T cell repertoires in COVID-19 (dated by TCRdb to 2020 to 2022). As for the study more broadly: The collaborator samples originated in the United States, Italy and Spain and spanned the acute and convalescent phases of COVID-19. The prospective study material was composed of cDNA or gDNA derived from T cells, B-cell-depleted T cells, or PBMCs. The dataset comprised deeply sampled blood TCRbeta repertoires from subjects exposed to, actively infected with, or recovered from COVID-19. The repertoires were made available in a free public database intended to serve as a resource for research on the immune response to SARS-CoV-2. The samples were drawn from two sources: the first 160 participants of the ongoing ImmuneRACE study, and approximately 1,300 subjects contributed by 6 global collaborators. Nearly every sample came with metadata listing a de-identified subject ID, COVID-19 status, age in years and sex. Where available, HLA class I and class II types were taken from metadata supplied by the sample provider and were not determined by assay-based typing.

TCRbeta CDR3 regions were amplified from genomic DNA using the immunoSEQ Assay, a bias-controlled multiplex PCR. The authors' pipeline ran thus. The number of nucleated cells in each sample was estimated by amplification of reference gene primers within the assay. Sequence reads were collapsed and filtered to measure the absolute abundance of every unique TCRbeta CDR3 rearrangement. For each sample, productive Simpson clonality was calculated as the square root of Simpson's diversity index over productive rearrangements. The immuneACCESS repertoire file appears here via TCRdb, limited to in-frame rearrangements. These files lack a portion of the clones; in checked studies, under half of the deficit traces to unresolved V genes, and the cause of the others is not known. For V, J and clone size, that table is used; D and trimming come from the DNA. A total of hundreds of thousands of clones appear in this sample, about 90% of them only once. The leading ten clones occupy over 1% of the sample.

Collaborating institutions collected whole blood in K2EDTA tubes following their own protocols. For TCRbeta analysis, collaborator samples were shipped as frozen whole blood, as isolated PBMCs, or as DNA extracted from either sample type. Paper-wide results and their limitations: The quantity of clinical and demographic metadata differed by source and by participant and was supplied without curation.

CDR3 length: 15 amino acids, cysteine to phenylalanine. The entry retains the CDR3 DNA only, 45 bases that are in frame from base 1. V is clipped by 2 bases and J by 2 bases, and the sequence between their germline boundaries is 12 bases long. CDR1 and CDR2, looked up from the germline V gene, are MGHRA and YSYEKL. This receptor chain uses TRBV4-1 and TRBJ1-1; the D segment could be TRBD1, given 5 matching bases. The source of this sequence is a man aged 35 to 55 with acute or convalescent COVID-19. Sequencing used peripheral blood. The CDR3 protein sequence reads: CASSQSVGGNTEAFF. Here is the DNA: TGCGCCAGCAGCCAATCAGTGGGGGGAAACACTGAAGCTTTCTTT.